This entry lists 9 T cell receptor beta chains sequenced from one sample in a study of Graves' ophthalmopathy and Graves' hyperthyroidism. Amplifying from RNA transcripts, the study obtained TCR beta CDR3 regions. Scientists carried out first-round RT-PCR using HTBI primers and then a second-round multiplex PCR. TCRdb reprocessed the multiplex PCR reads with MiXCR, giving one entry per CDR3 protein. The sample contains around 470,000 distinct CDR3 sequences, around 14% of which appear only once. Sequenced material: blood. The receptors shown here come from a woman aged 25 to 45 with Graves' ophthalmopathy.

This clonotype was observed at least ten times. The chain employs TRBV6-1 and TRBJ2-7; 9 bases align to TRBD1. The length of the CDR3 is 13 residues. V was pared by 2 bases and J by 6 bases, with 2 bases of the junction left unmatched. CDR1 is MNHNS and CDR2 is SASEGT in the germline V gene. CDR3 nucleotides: TGTGCCAGCAGTGAAAGGGACAGGGCCGAGCAGTACTTC. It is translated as CASSERDRAEQYF.

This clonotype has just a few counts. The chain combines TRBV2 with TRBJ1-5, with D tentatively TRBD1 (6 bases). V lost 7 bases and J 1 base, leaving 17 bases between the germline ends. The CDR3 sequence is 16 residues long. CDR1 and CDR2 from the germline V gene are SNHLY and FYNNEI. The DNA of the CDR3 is TGTGCCAGCAACGTGATGGGGGGCGCGAGCAATCAGCCCCAGCATTTT. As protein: CASNVMGGASNQPQHF. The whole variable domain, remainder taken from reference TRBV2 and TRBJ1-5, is EPEVTQTPSHQVTQMGQEVILRCVPISNHLYFYWYRQILGQKVEFLVSFYNNEISEKSEIFDDQFSVERPDGSNFTLKIRSTKLEDSAMYFCASNVMGGASNQPQHFGDGTRLSIL.

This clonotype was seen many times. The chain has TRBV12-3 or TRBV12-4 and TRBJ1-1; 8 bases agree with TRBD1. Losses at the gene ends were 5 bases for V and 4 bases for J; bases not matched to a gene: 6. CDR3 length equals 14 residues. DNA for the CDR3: TGTGCCAGCAGTGTCGGACAGGGTACCACTGAAGCTTTCTTT. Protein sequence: CASSVGQGTTEAFF.

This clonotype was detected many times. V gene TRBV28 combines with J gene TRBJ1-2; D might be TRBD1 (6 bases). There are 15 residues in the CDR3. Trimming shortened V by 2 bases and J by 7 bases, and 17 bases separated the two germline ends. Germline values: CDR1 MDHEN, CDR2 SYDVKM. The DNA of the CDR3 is TGTGCCAGCAGTTTAATGGGCAGGGGTGTGTTTGGCTACACCTTC. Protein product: CASSLMGRGVFGYTF.

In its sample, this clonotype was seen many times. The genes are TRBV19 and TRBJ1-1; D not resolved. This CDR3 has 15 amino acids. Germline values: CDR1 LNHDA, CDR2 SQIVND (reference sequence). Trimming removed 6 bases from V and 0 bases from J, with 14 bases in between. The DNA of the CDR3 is TGTGCCAGTAGGCCACAGCAATCCATGAACACTGAAGCTTTCTTT. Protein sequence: CASRPQQSMNTEAFF. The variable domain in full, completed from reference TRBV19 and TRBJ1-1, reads DGGITQSPKYLFRKEGQNVTLSCEQNLNHDAMYWYRQDPGQGLRLIYYSQIVNDFQKGDIAEGYSVSREKKESFPLTVTSAQKNPTAFYLCASRPQQSMNTEAFFGQGTRLTVV.

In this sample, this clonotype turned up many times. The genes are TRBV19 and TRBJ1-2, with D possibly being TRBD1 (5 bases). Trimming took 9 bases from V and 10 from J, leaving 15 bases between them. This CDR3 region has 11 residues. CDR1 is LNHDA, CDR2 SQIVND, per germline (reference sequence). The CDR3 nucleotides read TGTGCCAGCAACTCCAGGGTAACCTACACCTTC. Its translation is CASNSRVTYTF.

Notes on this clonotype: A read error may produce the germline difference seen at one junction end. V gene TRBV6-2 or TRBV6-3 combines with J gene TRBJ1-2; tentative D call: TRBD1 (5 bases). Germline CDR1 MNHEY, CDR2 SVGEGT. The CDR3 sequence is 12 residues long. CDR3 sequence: CASTGTIYSYTF. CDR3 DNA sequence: TGTGCCAGCACCGGGACCATCTATAGCTACACCTTC.

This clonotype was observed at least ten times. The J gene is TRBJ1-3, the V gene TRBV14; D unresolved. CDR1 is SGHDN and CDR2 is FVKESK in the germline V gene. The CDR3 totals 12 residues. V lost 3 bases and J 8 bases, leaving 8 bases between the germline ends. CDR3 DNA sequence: TGTGCCAGCAGCCACACGAGGGACACCATATATTTT. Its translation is CASSHTRDTIYF.

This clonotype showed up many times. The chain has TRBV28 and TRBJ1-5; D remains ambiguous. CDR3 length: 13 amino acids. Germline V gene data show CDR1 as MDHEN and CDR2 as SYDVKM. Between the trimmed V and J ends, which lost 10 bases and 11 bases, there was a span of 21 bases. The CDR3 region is CATKRAASYAQHF. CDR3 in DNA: TGTGCCACAAAACGGGCTGCGTCTTATGCCCAGCATTTT.